This TCR beta chain came from a study of siplizumab effects on memory and regulatory T cells. Using immunoSEQ multiplex PCR, the repertoire was profiled, and TCRdb retains in-frame clones only, with some absent. In the table there are about 94,000 clones, 90% to 95% of which are singletons. The sequenced sample was non-Treg CD4+ T cells sorted from blood. The receptor's source is a human donor in good health.

CDR3 DNA: TGTGCCTGGAGCACCAGGGTTTTTAATTCACCCCTCCACTTT. It translates to CAWSTRVFNSPLHF. This chain links TRBV30 with TRBJ1-6, with a possible D match to TRBD1 (5 bases). The CDR3 runs 14 residues. Trimming left V 3 bases short and J 6 bases short, with 12 bases between. CDR1 is GTSNPN and CDR2 is SVGIG in the germline V gene (reference sequence).